The clone carrying this TCR beta chain has a count of ten or more. Its target is unknown. What was amplified from RNA transcripts were TCR beta CDR3 regions. First-round RT-PCR with HTBI primers amplified the TCR CDR3 region. Each CDR3 protein is one row after TCRdb ran MiXCR on the multiplex PCR reads. This sample has around 560,000 distinct CDR3 sequences; 16% occur once, and the top ten carry under 20%. The data stem from a study of T cells in Graves' hyperthyroidism and ophthalmopathy. The CDR3 length is 14 residues. V lost 5 bases and J lost 10, with 18 bases in between. Germline V gene sequence: CDR1 SGHNT, CDR2 YENEEA. Findings of the study overall: Separation of ophthalmopathy from stable hyperthyroidism was achieved by a 13 V-J model.

The V and J genes are TRBV11-3 and TRBJ2-1; the D is unclear. The sequence derives from a woman aged 18-29 years with Graves' hyperthyroidism. Sequenced material: blood. The CDR3 protein is CASSPTGKSREQFF. CDR3 DNA: TGTGCCAGCAGCCCAACTGGGAAGAGTCGGGAGCAGTTCTTC.